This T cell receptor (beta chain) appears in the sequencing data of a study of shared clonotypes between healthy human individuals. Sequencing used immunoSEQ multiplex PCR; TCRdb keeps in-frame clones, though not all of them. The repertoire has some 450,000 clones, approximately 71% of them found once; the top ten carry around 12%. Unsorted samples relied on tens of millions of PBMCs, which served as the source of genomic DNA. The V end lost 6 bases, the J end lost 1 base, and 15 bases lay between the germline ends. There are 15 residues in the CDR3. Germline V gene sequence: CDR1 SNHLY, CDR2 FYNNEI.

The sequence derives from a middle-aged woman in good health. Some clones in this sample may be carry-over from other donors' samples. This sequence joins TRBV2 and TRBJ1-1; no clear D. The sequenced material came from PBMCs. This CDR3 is CASSSERSGNTEAFF. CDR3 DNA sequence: TGTGCCAGCAGCTCCGAGAGGTCTGGGAACACTGAAGCTTTCTTT.